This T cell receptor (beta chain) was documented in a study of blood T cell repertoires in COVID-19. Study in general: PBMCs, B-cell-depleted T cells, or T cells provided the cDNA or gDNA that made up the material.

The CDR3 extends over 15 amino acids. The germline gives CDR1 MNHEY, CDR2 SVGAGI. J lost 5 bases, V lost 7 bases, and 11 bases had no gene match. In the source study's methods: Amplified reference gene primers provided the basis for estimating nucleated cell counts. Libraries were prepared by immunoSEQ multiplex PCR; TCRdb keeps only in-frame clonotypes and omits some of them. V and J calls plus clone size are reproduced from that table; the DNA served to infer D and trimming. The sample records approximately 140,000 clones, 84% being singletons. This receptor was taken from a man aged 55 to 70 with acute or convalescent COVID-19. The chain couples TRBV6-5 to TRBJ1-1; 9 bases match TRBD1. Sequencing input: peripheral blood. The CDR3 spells CASKKGQGGNTEAFF. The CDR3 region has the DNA TGTGCCAGCAAGAAGGGACAGGGAGGAAATACTGAAGCTTTCTTT.